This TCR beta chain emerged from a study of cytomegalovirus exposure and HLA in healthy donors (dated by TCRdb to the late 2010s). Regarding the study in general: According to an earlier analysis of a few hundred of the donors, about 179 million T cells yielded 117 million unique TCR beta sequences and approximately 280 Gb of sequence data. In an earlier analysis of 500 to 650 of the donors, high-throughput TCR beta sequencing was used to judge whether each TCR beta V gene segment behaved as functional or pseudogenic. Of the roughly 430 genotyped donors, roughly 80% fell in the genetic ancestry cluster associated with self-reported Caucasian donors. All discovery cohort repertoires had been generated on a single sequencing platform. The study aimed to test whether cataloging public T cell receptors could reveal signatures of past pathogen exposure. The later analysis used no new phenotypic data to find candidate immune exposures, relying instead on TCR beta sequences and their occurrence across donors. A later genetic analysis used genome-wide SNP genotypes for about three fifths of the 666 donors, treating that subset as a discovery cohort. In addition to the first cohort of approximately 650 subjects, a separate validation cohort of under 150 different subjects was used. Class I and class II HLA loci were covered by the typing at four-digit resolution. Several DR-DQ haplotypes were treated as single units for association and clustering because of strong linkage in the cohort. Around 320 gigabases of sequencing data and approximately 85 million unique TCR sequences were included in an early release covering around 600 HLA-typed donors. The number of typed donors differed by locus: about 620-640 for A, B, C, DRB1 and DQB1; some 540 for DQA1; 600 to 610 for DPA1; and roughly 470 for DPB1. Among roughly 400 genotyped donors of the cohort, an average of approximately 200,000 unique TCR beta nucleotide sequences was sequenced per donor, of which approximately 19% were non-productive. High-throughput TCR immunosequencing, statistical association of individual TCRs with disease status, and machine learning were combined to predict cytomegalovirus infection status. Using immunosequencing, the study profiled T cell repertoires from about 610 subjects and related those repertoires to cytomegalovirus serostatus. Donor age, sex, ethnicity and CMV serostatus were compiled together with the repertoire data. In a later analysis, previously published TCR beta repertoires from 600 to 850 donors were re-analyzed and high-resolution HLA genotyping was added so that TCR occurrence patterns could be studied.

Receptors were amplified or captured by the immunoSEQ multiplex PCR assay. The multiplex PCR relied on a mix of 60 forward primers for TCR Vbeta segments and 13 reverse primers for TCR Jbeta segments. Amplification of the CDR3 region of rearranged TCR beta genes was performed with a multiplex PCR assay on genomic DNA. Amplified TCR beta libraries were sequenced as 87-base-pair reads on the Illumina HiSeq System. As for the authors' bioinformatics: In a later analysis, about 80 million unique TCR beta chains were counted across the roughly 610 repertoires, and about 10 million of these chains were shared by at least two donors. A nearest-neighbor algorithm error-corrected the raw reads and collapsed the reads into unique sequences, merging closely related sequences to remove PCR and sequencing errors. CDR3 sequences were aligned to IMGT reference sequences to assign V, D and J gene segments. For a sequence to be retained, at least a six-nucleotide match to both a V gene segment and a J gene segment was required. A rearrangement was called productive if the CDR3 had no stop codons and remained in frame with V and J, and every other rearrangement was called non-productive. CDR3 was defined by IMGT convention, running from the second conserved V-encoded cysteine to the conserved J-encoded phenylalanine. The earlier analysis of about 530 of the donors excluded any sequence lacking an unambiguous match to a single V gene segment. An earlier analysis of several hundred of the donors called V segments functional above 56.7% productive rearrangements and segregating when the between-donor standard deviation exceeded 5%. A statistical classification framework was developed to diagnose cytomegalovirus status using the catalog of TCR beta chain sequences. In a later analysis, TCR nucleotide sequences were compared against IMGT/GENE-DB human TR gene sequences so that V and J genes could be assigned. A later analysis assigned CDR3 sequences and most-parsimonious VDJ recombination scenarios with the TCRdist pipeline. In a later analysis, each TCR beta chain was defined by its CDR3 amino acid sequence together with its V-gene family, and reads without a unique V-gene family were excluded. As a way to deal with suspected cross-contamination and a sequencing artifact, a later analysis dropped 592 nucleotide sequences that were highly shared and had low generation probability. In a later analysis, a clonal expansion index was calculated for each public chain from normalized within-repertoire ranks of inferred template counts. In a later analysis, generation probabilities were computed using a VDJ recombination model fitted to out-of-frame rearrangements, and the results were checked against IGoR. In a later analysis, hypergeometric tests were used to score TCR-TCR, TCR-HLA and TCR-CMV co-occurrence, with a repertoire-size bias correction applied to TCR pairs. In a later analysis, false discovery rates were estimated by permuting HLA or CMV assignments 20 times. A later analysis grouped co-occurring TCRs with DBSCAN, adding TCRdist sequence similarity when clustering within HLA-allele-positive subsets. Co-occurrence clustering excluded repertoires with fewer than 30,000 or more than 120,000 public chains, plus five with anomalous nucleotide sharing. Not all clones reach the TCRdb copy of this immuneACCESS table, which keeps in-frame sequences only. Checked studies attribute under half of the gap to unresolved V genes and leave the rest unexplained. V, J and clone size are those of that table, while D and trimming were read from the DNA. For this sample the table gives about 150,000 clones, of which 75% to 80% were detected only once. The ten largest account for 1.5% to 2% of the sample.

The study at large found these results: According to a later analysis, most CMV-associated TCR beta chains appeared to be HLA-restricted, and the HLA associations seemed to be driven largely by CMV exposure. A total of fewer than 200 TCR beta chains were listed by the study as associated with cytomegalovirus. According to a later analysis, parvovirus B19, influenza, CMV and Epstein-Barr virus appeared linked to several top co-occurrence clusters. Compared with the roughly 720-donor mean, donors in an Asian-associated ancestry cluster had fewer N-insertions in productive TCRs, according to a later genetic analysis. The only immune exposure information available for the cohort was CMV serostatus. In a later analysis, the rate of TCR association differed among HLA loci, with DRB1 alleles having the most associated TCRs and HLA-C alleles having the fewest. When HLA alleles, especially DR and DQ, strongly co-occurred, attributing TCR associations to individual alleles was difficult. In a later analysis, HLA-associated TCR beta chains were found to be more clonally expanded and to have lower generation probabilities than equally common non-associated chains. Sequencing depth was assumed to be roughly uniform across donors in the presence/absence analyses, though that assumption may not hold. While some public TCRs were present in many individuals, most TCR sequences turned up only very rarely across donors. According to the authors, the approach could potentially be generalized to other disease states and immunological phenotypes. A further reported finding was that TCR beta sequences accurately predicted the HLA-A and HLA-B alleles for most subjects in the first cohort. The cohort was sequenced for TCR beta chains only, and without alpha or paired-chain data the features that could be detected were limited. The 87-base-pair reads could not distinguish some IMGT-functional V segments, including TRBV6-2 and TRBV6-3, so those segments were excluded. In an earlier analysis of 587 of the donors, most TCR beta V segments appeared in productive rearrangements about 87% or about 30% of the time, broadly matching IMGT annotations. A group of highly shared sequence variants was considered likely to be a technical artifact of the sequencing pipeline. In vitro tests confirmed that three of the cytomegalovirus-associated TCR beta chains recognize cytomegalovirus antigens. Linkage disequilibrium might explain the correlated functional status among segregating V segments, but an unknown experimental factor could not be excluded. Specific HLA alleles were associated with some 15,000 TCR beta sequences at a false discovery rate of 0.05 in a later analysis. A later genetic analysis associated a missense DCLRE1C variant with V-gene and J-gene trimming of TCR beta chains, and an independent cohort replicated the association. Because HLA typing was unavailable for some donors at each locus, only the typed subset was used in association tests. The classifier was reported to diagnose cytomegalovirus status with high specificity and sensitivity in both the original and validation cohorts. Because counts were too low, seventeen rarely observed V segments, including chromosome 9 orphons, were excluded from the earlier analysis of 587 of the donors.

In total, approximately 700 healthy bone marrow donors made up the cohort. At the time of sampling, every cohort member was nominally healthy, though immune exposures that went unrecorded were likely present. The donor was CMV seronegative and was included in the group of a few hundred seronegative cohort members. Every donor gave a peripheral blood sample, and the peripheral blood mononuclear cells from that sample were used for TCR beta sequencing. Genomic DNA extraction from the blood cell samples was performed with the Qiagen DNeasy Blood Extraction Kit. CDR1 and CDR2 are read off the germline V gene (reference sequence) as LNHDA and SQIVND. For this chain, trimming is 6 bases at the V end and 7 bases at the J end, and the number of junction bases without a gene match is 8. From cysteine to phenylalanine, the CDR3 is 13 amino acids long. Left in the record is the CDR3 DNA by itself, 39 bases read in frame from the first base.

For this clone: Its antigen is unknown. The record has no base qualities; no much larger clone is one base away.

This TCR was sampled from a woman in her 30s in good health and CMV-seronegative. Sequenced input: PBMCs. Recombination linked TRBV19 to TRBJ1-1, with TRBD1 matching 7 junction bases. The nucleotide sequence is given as TGTGCCAGTAGCCGGGACAGAATCGGTGAAGCTTTCTTT. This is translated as CASSRDRIGEAFF.